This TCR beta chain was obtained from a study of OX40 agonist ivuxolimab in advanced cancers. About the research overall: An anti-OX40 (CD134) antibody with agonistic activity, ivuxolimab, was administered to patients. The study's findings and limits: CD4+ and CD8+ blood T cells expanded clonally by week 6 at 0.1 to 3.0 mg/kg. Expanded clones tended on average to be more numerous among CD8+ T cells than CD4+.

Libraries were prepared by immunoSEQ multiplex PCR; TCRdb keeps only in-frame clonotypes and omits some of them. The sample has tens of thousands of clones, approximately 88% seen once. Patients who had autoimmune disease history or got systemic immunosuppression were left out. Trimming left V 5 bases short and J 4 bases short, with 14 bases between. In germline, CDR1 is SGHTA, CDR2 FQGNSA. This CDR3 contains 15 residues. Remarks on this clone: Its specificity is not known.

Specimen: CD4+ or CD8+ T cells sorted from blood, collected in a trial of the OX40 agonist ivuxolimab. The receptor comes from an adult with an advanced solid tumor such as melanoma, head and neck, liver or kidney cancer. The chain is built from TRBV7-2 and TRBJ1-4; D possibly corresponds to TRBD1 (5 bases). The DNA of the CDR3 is TGTGCCAGCAGCCCTTCGGGACGGCTTAATGAAAAACTGTTTTTT. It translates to CASSPSGRLNEKLFF.